This T cell receptor beta chain was sequenced in a study of blood T cell repertoires in COVID-19. Background on the study: Sites across the United States, Italy and Spain contributed samples from acute and convalescent COVID-19. T cells, B-cell-depleted T cells, or PBMCs provided the cDNA or gDNA that served as material.

In the original analysis: Nucleated cell counts were estimated from reference gene primer amplification. Using immunoSEQ multiplex PCR, the repertoire was profiled, and TCRdb retains in-frame clones only, with some absent. V, J and clone size were drawn from that table, and D and trimming were deduced from the DNA. The repertoire has 180,000 or so clones, 65% to 90% of them found once; the top ten carry around 8.2%. In germline, CDR1 is MDHEN, CDR2 SYDVKM. The CDR3 runs to 15 residues. Trimming cost V 6 bases and J 4 bases; bases outside gene matches: 6. This clone was seen just once. Source material: peripheral blood. The chain links TRBV28 to TRBJ1-5; TRBD1 aligns across 10 bases. This receptor was identified in a man in his fifties or sixties with acute or convalescent COVID-19. CDR3 sequence reads: CASSSGQGGNQPQHF. CDR3 nucleotides: TGTGCCAGCAGCTCAGGACAGGGGGGTAATCAGCCCCAGCATTTT. The variable domain in full, completed from reference TRBV28 and TRBJ1-5, reads DVKVTQSSRYLVKRTGEKVFLECVQDMDHENMFWYRQDPGLGLRLIYFSYDVKMKEKGDIPEGYSVSREKKERFSLILESASTNQTSMYLCASSSGQGGNQPQHFGDGTRLSIL.